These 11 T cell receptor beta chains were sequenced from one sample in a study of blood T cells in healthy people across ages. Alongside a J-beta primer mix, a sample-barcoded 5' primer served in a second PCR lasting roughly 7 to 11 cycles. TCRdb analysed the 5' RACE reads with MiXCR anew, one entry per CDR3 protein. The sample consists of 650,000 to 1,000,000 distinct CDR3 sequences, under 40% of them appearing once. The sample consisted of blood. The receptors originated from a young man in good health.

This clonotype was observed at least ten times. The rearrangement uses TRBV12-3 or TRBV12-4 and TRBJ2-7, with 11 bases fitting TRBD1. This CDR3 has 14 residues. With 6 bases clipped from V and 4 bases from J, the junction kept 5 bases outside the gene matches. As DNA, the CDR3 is TGTGCCAGCAGCGCGGGACAGGGGGGATACGAGCAGTACTTC. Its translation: CASSAGQGGYEQYF.

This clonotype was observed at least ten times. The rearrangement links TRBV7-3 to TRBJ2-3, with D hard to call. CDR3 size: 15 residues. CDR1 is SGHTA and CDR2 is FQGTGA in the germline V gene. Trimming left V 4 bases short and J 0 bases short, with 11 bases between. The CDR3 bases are TGTGCCAGCAGCTCTTCGTCCTTTAGCACAGATACGCAGTATTTT. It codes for CASSSSSFSTDTQYF.

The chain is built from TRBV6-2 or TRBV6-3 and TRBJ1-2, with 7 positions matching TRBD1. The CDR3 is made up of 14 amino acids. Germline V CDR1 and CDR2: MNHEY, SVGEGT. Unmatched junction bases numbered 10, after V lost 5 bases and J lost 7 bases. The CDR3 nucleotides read TGTGCCAGCAGTCCCGGGACAGCACACTTTGGCTACACCTTC. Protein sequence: CASSPGTAHFGYTF.

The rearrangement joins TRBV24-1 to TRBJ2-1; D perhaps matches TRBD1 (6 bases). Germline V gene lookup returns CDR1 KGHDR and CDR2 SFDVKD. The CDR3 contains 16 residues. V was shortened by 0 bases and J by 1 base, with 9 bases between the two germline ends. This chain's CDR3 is CATSDLGQPSYNEQFF. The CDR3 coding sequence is TGTGCCACCAGTGATTTGGGACAGCCGTCCTACAATGAGCAGTTCTTC.

The CDR3 bases are TGTGCCAGCAGTACGGGACGGAAGAGCTCCTACAATGAGCAGTTCTTC. Residues: CASSTGRKSSYNEQFF. This chain uses TRBV25-1 with TRBJ2-1; D could derive from TRBD1 or TRBD2 (5 bases each). V lost 5 bases and J 0 bases, leaving 14 bases between the germline ends. The CDR3 runs 16 residues. Germline loops: CDR1 MGHDK, CDR2 SYGVNS. Full variable domain (remainder filled in from reference TRBV25-1 and TRBJ2-1): EADIYQTPRYLVIGTGKKITLECSQTMGHDKMYWYQQDPGMELHLIHYSYGVNSTEKGDLSSESTVSRIRTEHFPLTLESARPSHTSQYLCASSTGRKSSYNEQFFGPGTRLTVL.

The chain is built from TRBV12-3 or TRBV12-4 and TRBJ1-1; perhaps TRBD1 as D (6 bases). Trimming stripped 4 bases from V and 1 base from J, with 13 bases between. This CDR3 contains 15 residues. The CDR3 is CASSSLQGWNTEAFF. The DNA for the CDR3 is TGTGCCAGCAGTTCCCTACAGGGATGGAACACTGAAGCTTTCTTT.

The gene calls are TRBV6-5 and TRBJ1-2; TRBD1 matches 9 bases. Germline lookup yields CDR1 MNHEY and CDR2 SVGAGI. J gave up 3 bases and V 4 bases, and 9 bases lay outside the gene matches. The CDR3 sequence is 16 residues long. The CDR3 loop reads CASSFRPTGGDYGYTF. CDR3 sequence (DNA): TGTGCCAGCAGTTTCAGACCCACAGGGGGCGACTATGGCTACACCTTC.

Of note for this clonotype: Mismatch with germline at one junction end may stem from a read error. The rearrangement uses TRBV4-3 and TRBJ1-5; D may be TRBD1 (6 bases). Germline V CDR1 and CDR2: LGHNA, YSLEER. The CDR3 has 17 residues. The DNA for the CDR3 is TGCGCCAGCATCCAAGATCCGGGCAGGGGAGGCAATCAGCCCCAGCATTTT. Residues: CASIQDPGRGGNQPQHF.

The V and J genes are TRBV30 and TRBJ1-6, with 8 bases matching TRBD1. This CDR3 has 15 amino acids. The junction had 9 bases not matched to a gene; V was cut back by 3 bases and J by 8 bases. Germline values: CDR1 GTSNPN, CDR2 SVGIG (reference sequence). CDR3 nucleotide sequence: TGTGCCTGGAGCCACGGACAGGGTGTCGATTCACCCCTCCACTTT. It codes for CAWSHGQGVDSPLHF.

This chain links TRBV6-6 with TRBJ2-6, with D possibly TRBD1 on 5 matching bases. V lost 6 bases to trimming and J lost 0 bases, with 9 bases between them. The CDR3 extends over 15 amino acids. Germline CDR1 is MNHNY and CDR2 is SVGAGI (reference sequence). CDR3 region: CASSSQDSGANVLTF. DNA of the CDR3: TGTGCCAGCAGCTCACAGGACTCTGGGGCCAACGTCCTGACTTTC.

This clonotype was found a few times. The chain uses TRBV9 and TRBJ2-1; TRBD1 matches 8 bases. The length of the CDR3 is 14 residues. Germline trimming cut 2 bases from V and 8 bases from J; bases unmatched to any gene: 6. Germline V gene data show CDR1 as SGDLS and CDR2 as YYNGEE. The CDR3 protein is CASSVRTGSYEQFF. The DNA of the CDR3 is TGTGCCAGCAGCGTTAGGACAGGGAGTTATGAGCAGTTCTTC.